This T cell receptor beta chain stems from a study of cytomegalovirus exposure and HLA in healthy donors. Overall study findings and caveats: Researchers left out some V segments, among them TRBV6-2 and TRBV6-3, as indistinguishable.

About this clone: Its antigen is unknown.

The PCR contained 60 Vbeta and 13 Jbeta primers. Here immunoSEQ multiplex PCR was the method, and the copy in TCRdb shows in-frame clones only, minus some. In total, the table holds roughly 120,000 clones. Trimming pared 3 bases from V and 3 bases from J, leaving 12 bases between. Germline V gives CDR1 MNHEY, CDR2 SMNVEV (reference sequence). CDR3 length: 14 residues. This chain connects TRBV27 to TRBJ2-7; possible D gene TRBD2, 5 bases. Sequenced material: PBMCs. The receptor's source is a man between 18 and 35 years old in good health and CMV-seronegative. This CDR3 reads CASSFGLGIYEQYF. The CDR3 DNA reads TGTGCCAGCAGTTTCGGACTGGGAATCTACGAGCAGTACTTC.